The 2 T cell receptor beta chains below were found in one sample sequenced in a study of blood T cell repertoires in COVID-19. Libraries were prepared by immunoSEQ multiplex PCR; TCRdb keeps only in-frame clonotypes and omits some of them. This table has roughly 120,000 clones, approximately 83% appearing once. Sequencing used peripheral blood. These receptors all come from a woman aged 70-85 years with acute or convalescent COVID-19.

J is TRBJ2-1 and V is TRBV9; 9 nucleotides agree with TRBD2. The ends lost 0 bases at V and 5 bases at J; junction bases unmatched: 6. The CDR3 spans 16 residues. Looked up from germline, CDR1 is SGDLS and CDR2 is YYNGEE. CDR3 sequence reads: CASSVEGSGSHNEQFF. In nucleotides, the CDR3 is TGTGCCAGCAGCGTAGAGGGTAGCGGGAGCCACAATGAGCAGTTCTTC. Filled out from reference TRBV9 and TRBJ2-1, the complete variable domain reads DSGVTQTPKHLITATGQRVTLRCSPRSGDLSVYWYQQSLDQGLQFLIQYYNGEERAKGNILERFSAQQFPDLHSELNLSSLELGDSALYFCASSVEGSGSHNEQFFGPGTRLTVL.

The V call is TRBV5-1, the J call TRBJ1-4; TRBD1 is a possible D gene (6 bases). Germline V lookup: CDR1 SGHRS, CDR2 YFSETQ. CDR3 length equals 15 residues. Trimming removed 0 bases at V and 1 base at J, with 7 bases between. The DNA for the CDR3 is TGCGCCAGCAGCTTGGAGGGGGTAACTAATGAAAAACTGTTTTTT. Translation gives CASSLEGVTNEKLFF.